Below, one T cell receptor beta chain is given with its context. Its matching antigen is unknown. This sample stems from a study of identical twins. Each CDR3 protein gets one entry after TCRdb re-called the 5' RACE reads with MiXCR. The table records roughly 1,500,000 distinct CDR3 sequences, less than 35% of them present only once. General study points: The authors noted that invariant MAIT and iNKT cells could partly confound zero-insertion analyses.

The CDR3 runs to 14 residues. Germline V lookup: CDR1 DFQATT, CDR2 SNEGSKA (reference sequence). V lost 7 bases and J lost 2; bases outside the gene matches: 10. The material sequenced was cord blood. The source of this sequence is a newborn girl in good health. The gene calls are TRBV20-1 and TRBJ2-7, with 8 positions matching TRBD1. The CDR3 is CSGNRGQGAYEQYF. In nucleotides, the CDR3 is TGCAGTGGTAATCGTGGACAGGGCGCCTACGAGCAGTACTTC.